This T cell receptor (beta chain) was retrieved from a study of blood T cell repertoires in COVID-19. Study at large: Both acute and convalescent COVID-19 samples were obtained from the United States, Italy and Spain. In each case, the material was cDNA or gDNA derived from T cells, B-cell-depleted T cells, or PBMCs.

Methods used by the authors: Estimation of nucleated cell counts was performed using reference gene primer amplification. TCRdb's copy holds only in-frame clones and misses some; the assay was immunoSEQ multiplex PCR. That table supplies the V and J calls and clone size; D and trimming were determined from the DNA. The sample contains 200,000 to 250,000 clones, around 86% of which appear only once. Seattle's enrolled individuals joined amid active infection and were then monitored longitudinally. What was sequenced was peripheral blood. The sequence came from a woman older than 75 with COVID-19, enrolled during active disease.

This CDR3 reads CASHSGGNTGELFF. The CDR3 region has the DNA TGCGCCAGTCATTCGGGGGGGAACACCGGGGAGCTGTTTTTT. The chain couples TRBV10-1 to TRBJ2-2; 7 bases agree with TRBD2. Unmatched junction bases numbered 5, after V lost 9 bases and J lost 1 base. Germline CDR1 and CDR2: WNHNN and SYGVQD (reference sequence). The CDR3 contains 14 residues.